This T cell receptor beta chain was identified during a study of blood T cell repertoires in COVID-19. In the study's own analysis: Amplification of reference gene primers was used by the study to estimate nucleated cell counts. The protocol was immunoSEQ multiplex PCR, while the TCRdb copy is restricted to in-frame clones and leaves out a portion. The V and J calls and clone size were taken over from that table, and D and trimming were inferred from the DNA. Of nearly 350,000 clones in the sample, approximately 87% are singletons; the top ten hold about 6%. The length of the CDR3 is 13 residues. V was cut by 8 bases and J by 3 bases, with 14 bases left in between. CDR1 and CDR2 (germline): MNHEY, SVGAGI.

The clonotype comes from a woman aged 50 to 60 with COVID-19, enrolled during active disease. The sequencing input was peripheral blood. J is TRBJ2-7 and V is TRBV6-5, with D possibly TRBD2 on 6 matching bases. The CDR3 loop reads CASRTNRHYEQYF. The CDR3 DNA reads as TGTGCCAGCCGGACTAACCGCCACTACGAGCAGTACTTC.